This TCR delta chain stems from a study of gammadelta T cells in human blood. TCRdb called clones anew from the RT-PCR reads with CATT. Among roughly 800 delta-chain clones, 40% to 60% were seen once, and the ten largest hold around a quarter. Study-wide results and limits: Microbial exposure reportedly appeared to drive polyclonal expansion of innate gamma-delta T cells right after birth.

Concerning this clone itself: The antigen is undetermined. This is likely an artifact of a read error, given a far larger clone one base away.

The CDR3 is 14 residues long. Trimming took 0 bases from V and 0 from J, leaving 7 bases between them. The germline V gene encodes CDR1 GEAIGNYY and CDR2 EKD. Sequenced sample: Vgamma9Vdelta2 gamma-delta T cells from infant blood. The TCR sequence derives from a human donor. V is TRDV2 and J is TRDJ1, with D uncertain. In nucleotides, the CDR3 is TGTGCCTGTGACACCTGGAGATACACCGATAAACTCATCTTT. It specifies CACDTWRYTDKLIF.